Below, 9 T cell receptor beta chains from the same sample are listed, as sequenced in a study of blood T cell repertoires in COVID-19. Measured with immunoSEQ multiplex PCR; TCRdb has only the in-frame clones, and not every one. This sample yields about 74,000 clones, of which more than 75% are seen a single time; over 8% belongs to the top ten. Sequences were obtained from peripheral blood. These receptor sequences come from a human donor in a cohort sampled during active COVID-19.

CDR3 sequence reads: CASSLPGQGASEQYF. CDR3 bases: TGCGCCAGCAGCCTTCCCGGACAGGGGGCCTCCGAGCAGTACTTC. This sequence joins TRBV4-1 and TRBJ2-7; 11 bases are a match to TRBD1. The CDR3 contains 15 residues. With 4 bases clipped from V and 6 bases from J, the junction kept 8 bases outside the gene matches. The V gene's germline CDR1 is MGHRA and CDR2 YSYEKL.

The chain employs TRBV5-1 and TRBJ2-7; 7 bases align to TRBD1. J was trimmed by 0 bases and V by 4 bases; bases with no gene match: 4. Germline V CDR1 and CDR2: SGHRS, YFSETQ. The CDR3 extends over 14 amino acids. The CDR3 DNA reads as TGCGCCAGCAGCCTAACAGGGGACTCCTACGAGCAGTACTTC. Translation: CASSLTGDSYEQYF.

V is TRBV29-1 and J is TRBJ2-2, with 13 bases identical to TRBD2. V lost 7 bases and J lost 3; bases outside the gene matches: 11. This CDR3 has 17 residues. Germline V CDR1 and CDR2: SQVTM, ANQGSEA. The DNA for the CDR3 is TGCAGCGCCGCCCGGACTAGCGGGAGAATCGACACCGGGGAGCTGTTTTTT. Translation gives CSAARTSGRIDTGELFF.

This chain uses TRBV6-2 or TRBV6-3 with TRBJ2-7; a weak D match, TRBD2 (6 bases). Germline V gene lookup returns CDR1 MNHEY and CDR2 SVGEGT. V lost 4 bases, J lost 2 bases, and 12 bases lay in between. The CDR3 runs to 14 residues. The CDR3 DNA reads as TGTGCCAGCAGTTCGGGCGGGAATGCCTACGAGCAGTACTTC. This gives the protein CASSSGGNAYEQYF.

Details on this clone: Different DNA sequences within this sample yield the same CDR3. This chain joins TRBV2 and TRBJ1-5, with D possibly matching TRBD1 (6 bases). Germline V gene lookup returns CDR1 SNHLY and CDR2 FYNNEI. The CDR3 loop spans 15 amino acids. Trimming pared 0 bases from V and 7 bases from J, leaving 13 bases between. The CDR3 region has the DNA TGTGCCAGCAGTGAAGCGCGGGGGGCGGGACAGCCCCAGCATTTT. Translation: CASSEARGAGQPQHF.

V is TRBV30 and J is TRBJ1-6; 7 bases are a match to TRBD1. The V segment lost 6 bases and the J segment 0 bases; nucleotides outside the gene matches: 5. The CDR3 runs to 15 residues. Germline lookup yields CDR1 GTSNPN and CDR2 SVGIG (reference sequence). CDR3 sequence (DNA): TGTGCCTGCCGGACAGGCAGCTCCTATAATTCACCCCTCCACTTT. Translating it yields CACRTGSSYNSPLHF.

The V gene is TRBV19, the J gene TRBJ2-3, with 7 bases fitting TRBD1. CDR1 and CDR2 from the germline V gene are LNHDA and SQIVND (reference sequence). The CDR3 runs to 15 residues. V shed 9 bases and J 2 bases; nucleotides not matched to a gene: 11. The DNA of the CDR3 is TGTGCCAGCAAGGAGGCAGGGGGATTCACAGATACGCAGTATTTT. Translating gives CASKEAGGFTDTQYF.

In its sample, this clone was seen once. V usage is TRBV9 and J usage is TRBJ2-6; 8 bases align to TRBD1. The junction had 18 bases not matched to a gene; V was cut back by 3 bases and J by 1 base. The CDR3 has 21 amino acids. From germline, CDR1 is SGDLS and CDR2 YYNGEE. The CDR3: CASSAYGRTGQVGSGANVLTF. The CDR3 DNA reads as TGTGCCAGCAGCGCCTATGGTAGGACAGGGCAGGTAGGGTCTGGGGCCAACGTCCTGACTTTC.

V and J are TRBV7-8 and TRBJ2-1, with TRBD2 matching over 7 bases. Germline assignment: CDR1 SGHVS and CDR2 FQNEAQ. The CDR3 consists of 16 residues. The V and J ends lost 3 bases and 7 bases, in that order; junction bases with no gene match: 12. The CDR3 coding sequence is TGTGCCAGCAGCTTTGCTGGCGCGGGAGTCCTAAATGAGCAGTTCTTC. Protein sequence: CASSFAGAGVLNEQFF.